The TCR beta chain under discussion was sequenced for a study of T cell responses to AZD1222 COVID-19 vaccine. The assay was immunoSEQ multiplex PCR, and TCRdb's table has in-frame clones only and misses some. The table shows more than 95,000 clones, with 85% to 90% occurring only once. Germline CDR1 is SNHLY and CDR2 is FYNNEI. The CDR3 contains 16 residues. V lost 4 bases and J 5 bases, leaving 18 bases between the germline ends. Specimen: peripheral blood, collected on day 0 of AZD1222 vaccination. The V and J genes are TRBV2 and TRBJ2-1; D is undetermined. The sequence was collected from an adult in good health. The CDR3 DNA follows: TGTGCCAGCAGTGCCGACCGGGTCCCGGAAAACAATGAGCAGTTCTTC. Residues: CASSADRVPENNEQFF.